The rows below give T cell receptor beta chains drawn from one sample of a study of blood T cell repertoires in COVID-19. Sequenced by immunoSEQ multiplex PCR; TCRdb stores in-frame clones only, minus some. Of tens of thousands of clones listed, around 87% were seen once; the top ten hold roughly 44%. Sequenced sample: peripheral blood. These receptors originate from a human donor in a cohort sampled during active COVID-19. The CDR3 runs from the conserved cysteine through the conserved F or W. D genes are given only for firm matches. The size entry is marked missing in some rows and otherwise reads once, few, many or a size class.

d_gene	j_gene	abundance	v_gene	CDR3nt	CDR3aa
TRBD1	TRBJ2-1	-	TRBV24-1	TGTGCCACCAGTGAAGGACAGGGCAGAAGCTCCTACAATGAGCAGTTCTTC	CATSEGQGRSSYNEQFF
-	TRBJ2-6	-	TRBV7-2	TGTGCCAGCAGCACCCAGGGTACTGGGGCCAACGTCCTGACTTTC	CASSTQGTGANVLTF
TRBD1	TRBJ2-7	-	TRBV5-1	TGCGCCAGCAGCTTGGACAGGGGACCCTACGAGCAGTACTTC	CASSLDRGPYEQYF
TRBD1	TRBJ2-3	-	TRBV7-9	TGTGCCAGCAGCTTAGCGTCCAGGGGGACAGATACGCAGTATTTT	CASSLASRGTDTQYF
TRBD1	TRBJ1-1	once	TRBV29-1	TGCAGCGTAACCGGGACAGGGAACACTGAAGCTTTCTTT	CSVTGTGNTEAFF
TRBD1	TRBJ1-4	-	TRBV29-1	TGCAGCGTCACAGGGGGCCCTAATGAAAAACTGTTTTTT	CSVTGGPNEKLFF
-	TRBJ2-1	-	TRBV10-3	TGTGCCATCAGTGAGCAGGGACATAGGGCATACAATGAGCAGTTCTTC	CAISEQGHRAYNEQFF
TRBD1	TRBJ2-7	-	TRBV6-6	TGTGCCAGCAGTCCAGGGGGTTACGAGCAGTACTTC	CASSPGGYEQYF
TRBD1	TRBJ2-7	-	TRBV18	TGTGCCAGCTCACGACAGGGCTCCTACGAGCAGTACTTC	CASSRQGSYEQYF
TRBD2	TRBJ2-2	-	TRBV7-3	TGTGCCAGCAGCTACGGGGGGACCGGGGAGCTGTTTTTT	CASSYGGTGELFF
TRBD1	TRBJ1-5	-	TRBV28	TGTGCCAGCAGTTTTACAGGGGGCGCCCAGCATTTT	CASSFTGGAQHF
TRBD1	TRBJ2-7	-	TRBV18	TGTGCCAGCTCACCGGGACAGACTTCCTACGAGCAGTACTTC	CASSPGQTSYEQYF
-	TRBJ1-1	-	TRBV5-1	TGCGCCAGCAGCTTAATGGTGACGGGCACTGAAGCTTTCTTT	CASSLMVTGTEAFF
TRBD1	TRBJ2-7	-	TRBV9	TGTGCCAGCAGCATAAGACAGGGTGGCGAGCAGTACTTC	CASSIRQGGEQYF
TRBD1	TRBJ2-7	-	TRBV4-2	TGTGCCAGCAGCCCGGGACAGGGGCGCGCCTACGAGCAGTACTTC	CASSPGQGRAYEQYF
-	TRBJ1-2	-	TRBV7-2	TGTGCCAGCAGCTCGCAGGGCGACTATGGCTACACCTTC	CASSSQGDYGYTF
-	TRBJ1-1	-	TRBV19	TGTGCCAGTAGTCCCAGGGGATTGGGTGAAGCTTTCTTT	CASSPRGLGEAFF
-	TRBJ2-3	-	TRBV19	TGTGCCAGTAGTATGAGGTCAGATACGCAGTATTTT	CASSMRSDTQYF
-	TRBJ1-6	-	TRBV28	TGTGCCAGCAGTTGGGGGGGAAGGGCACTTAATTCACCCCTCCACTTT	CASSWGGRALNSPLHF
-	TRBJ2-7	-	TRBV6-1	TGTGCCAGCAATGAAGATCCTTCGTGGACAGCCCAAGCGTTAGAGCAGTACTTC	CASNEDPSWTAQALEQYF
-	TRBJ2-3	-	TRBV4-3	TGCGCCAGCAGCCTGGACTTCCCCAGGGATACGCAGTATTTT	CASSLDFPRDTQYF
-	TRBJ1-3	-	TRBV4-3	TGCGCCAGCAGCCAAGAGGGCCTTTCTGGAAACACCATATATTTT	CASSQEGLSGNTIYF
-	TRBJ2-2	-	TRBV7-6	TGTGCCAGCAGCCTTAGCGGTGGAAACACCGGGGAGCTGTTTTTT	CASSLSGGNTGELFF
TRBD1	TRBJ2-7	-	TRBV18	TGTGCCAGCTCACCAGGGACAGGGCCCAACGAGCAGTACTTC	CASSPGTGPNEQYF
TRBD2	TRBJ2-5	-	TRBV7-2	TGTGCCAGCAGCTTAGTACTCAGCGGGGGGTCGACCCAGTACTTC	CASSLVLSGGSTQYF
-	TRBJ2-4	once	TRBV15	TGTGCCACCAGCAGCCCCGCCCAACTAGGCGTTCAGTACTTC	CATSSPAQLGVQYF
TRBD1	TRBJ1-5	-	TRBV20-1	TGCAGTGCTAGTGACTTCGGGACAGGGGGCTTTCAGCCCCAGCATTTT	CSASDFGTGGFQPQHF
TRBD1	TRBJ1-2	-	TRBV11-2	TGTGCCAGCAGCTTTGGGACAGGGAACTATGGCTACACCTTC	CASSFGTGNYGYTF
TRBD1	TRBJ1-2	-	TRBV7-2	TGTGCCAGCAGCTTAGGGGGATCCGGGACAGTCTTTGGCTACACCTTC	CASSLGGSGTVFGYTF
-	TRBJ2-3	-	TRBV14	TGTGCCAGCTCCAGACTTGGGGCACTGGGGGATACGCAGTATTTT	CASSRLGALGDTQYF
TRBD1	TRBJ1-4	-	TRBV5-1	TGCGCCAGCAGCCTGGTTGGGACAGGGGGTGAAAAACTGTTTTTT	CASSLVGTGGEKLFF
-	TRBJ2-7	few	TRBV6-6	TGTGCCAGCAGTTACATGAAAGGGGTCGAGCAGTACTTC	CASSYMKGVEQYF
-	TRBJ1-4	-	TRBV3-1/TRBV3-2	TGTGCCAGCAGCCAGTTCGGGTGGGAAAAACTGTTTTTT	CASSQFGWEKLFF
TRBD1	TRBJ2-1	-	TRBV4-3	TGCGCCAGCAGCTACGGACAGGGGACCGGTGAGCAGTTCTTC	CASSYGQGTGEQFF
-	TRBJ2-5	-	TRBV5-1	TGCGCCAGCAGCTTGGGTTCGACAGAAGAGACCCAGTACTTC	CASSLGSTEETQYF
-	TRBJ2-2	-	TRBV7-2	TGTGCCAGCAGCCCAAGAAGGGGCACCGGGGAGCTGTTTTTT	CASSPRRGTGELFF
-	TRBJ2-1	-	TRBV20-1	TGCAGTGCTAGTAGTGGGGCCCAACATAATGAGCAGTTCTTC	CSASSGAQHNEQFF
-	TRBJ2-7	-	TRBV28	TGTGCCAGCAGTTTGGGGGGAAACCAATACGAGCAGTACTTC	CASSLGGNQYEQYF
TRBD2	TRBJ2-7	-	TRBV18	TGTGCCAGCTCCCCTAGCGGGGGGGCCTCTTACGAGCAGTACTTC	CASSPSGGASYEQYF
TRBD1	TRBJ1-5	once	TRBV2	TGTGCCAGCATGGCGACAGGGAATAGCAATCAGCCCCAGCATTTT	CASMATGNSNQPQHF
-	TRBJ1-2	-	TRBV11-2	TGTGCCAGCAGCTTAGCGATTACAAACTATGGCTACACCTTC	CASSLAITNYGYTF
-	TRBJ2-1	-	TRBV24-1	TGTGCCACCAGTGAGGGCAGGGGAATCAATGAGCAGTTCTTC	CATSEGRGINEQFF
-	TRBJ2-7	-	TRBV3-1/TRBV3-2	TGTGCCAGCAAAAAAACAGGGTTCGAGCAGTACTTC	CASKKTGFEQYF
-	TRBJ2-7	few	TRBV4-2	TGTGCCAGCAGCCAAGAAGCAAGCTACGAGCAGTACTTC	CASSQEASYEQYF
-	TRBJ2-1	-	TRBV2	TGTGCCAGCAGTACCGGGACAATCCTCGGTGAGCAGTTCTTC	CASSTGTILGEQFF
TRBD1	TRBJ2-1	-	TRBV6-2/TRBV6-3	TGTGCCAGCAGCGATGGACAGGGTTATGAGCAGTTCTTC	CASSDGQGYEQFF
-	TRBJ1-6	once	TRBV19	TGTGCCAGTAGCGGGACTCGACGCTCCTATAATTCACCCCTCCACTTT	CASSGTRRSYNSPLHF
-	TRBJ2-3	-	TRBV27	TGTGCCAGCTTTCTTAGCCTCACAGATACGCAGTATTTT	CASFLSLTDTQYF
-	TRBJ1-5	few	TRBV6-5	TGTGCCAGCAGTTACTCGGGGGCCTTCGGGCCCCAGCATTTT	CASSYSGAFGPQHF
TRBD1	TRBJ2-3	-	TRBV6-5	TGTGCCAGCAGTTACTCATGGACAGGGCTCACAGATACGCAGTATTTT	CASSYSWTGLTDTQYF
-	TRBJ2-4	-	TRBV10-1	TGCGCCAGCAGTGAGTCGATAGGGGGTCCCAAAAACATTCAGTACTTC	CASSESIGGPKNIQYF
TRBD1	TRBJ1-1	few	TRBV7-2	TGTGCCAGCAGCTTACAACAGGGGGCGGTGAACACTGAAGCTTTCTTT	CASSLQQGAVNTEAFF
-	TRBJ2-7	-	TRBV27	TGTGCCAGCAGTTCCGGGGGGCCCTCCTACGAGCAGTACTTC	CASSSGGPSYEQYF
TRBD2	TRBJ2-5	once	TRBV2	TGTGCCAGCAGTTCCGGGACTAGCCTGAAGACCCAGTACTTC	CASSSGTSLKTQYF
TRBD2	TRBJ2-1	once	TRBV7-2	TGTGCCAGCAGCGTTAGCGGGGGGGCCATTGTTGAGCAGTTCTTC	CASSVSGGAIVEQFF
-	TRBJ1-2	-	TRBV28	TGTGCCAGCAGTTTATCAGATTCTAACTATGGCTACACCTTC	CASSLSDSNYGYTF
TRBD1	TRBJ1-2	-	TRBV4-1	TGCGCCAGCAGAGCACCGGGACAGGAGCTCTATGGCTACACCTTC	CASRAPGQELYGYTF